This T cell receptor beta chain appears in the sequencing data of a study of cytomegalovirus exposure and HLA in healthy donors. The CDR3 consists of 17 residues. Germline CDR1 reads SGHDT; CDR2 reads YYEEEE. The V and J ends lost 3 bases and 5 bases respectively, with 21 bases between them. A few counts support this clone. Amplification used 60 Vbeta primers and 13 Jbeta primers. The protocol was immunoSEQ multiplex PCR, while the TCRdb copy is restricted to in-frame clones and leaves out a portion. The sample has roughly 80,000 clones; approximately 61% are singletons. This chain joins TRBV5-6 and TRBJ2-1; tentatively, D is TRBD1 (6 bases). The receptor's source is a woman aged 45 to 65 in good health and CMV-seropositive. The sample was PBMCs. CDR3 protein: CASSSPPHRVRDNEQFF. The CDR3 DNA follows: TGTGCCAGCAGCTCACCTCCCCACAGGGTACGGGACAATGAGCAGTTCTTC.